Described below is a single T cell receptor beta chain sequence and its context. In the source study's methods: Nucleated cell counts were estimated from reference gene primer amplification. Sequencing was performed with immunoSEQ multiplex PCR; in TCRdb, only in-frame clones are kept and a portion is missing. That table supplies the V and J calls and clone size; D and trimming were determined from the DNA. The profile shows around 430,000 clones, roughly 89% of them singletons. The data stem from a study of blood T cell repertoires in COVID-19. Study-wide background: The study drew acute and convalescent COVID-19 samples from the United States, Italy and Spain.

V lost 5 bases, J lost 4 bases, and 11 bases stayed unmatched. The CDR3 loop spans 15 amino acids. CDR1 MNHEY and CDR2 SVGAGI come from the germline V gene. Participants reported their clinical history, and cohort assignment relied on those reports. V is TRBV6-5 and J is TRBJ2-7, with 7 nucleotides matching TRBD2. Sample: PBMCs or T cells enriched from blood (not recorded which). This clonotype was sampled from a woman in her 50s who had recovered from COVID-19. DNA for the CDR3: TGTGCCAGCAGTAACGTTGGCGGGGGAACTTACGAGCAGTACTTC. Translation gives CASSNVGGGTYEQYF.